Listed below are T cell receptor beta chains from one sample, sequenced in a study of cytomegalovirus exposure and HLA in healthy donors. Sequencing was performed with immunoSEQ multiplex PCR; in TCRdb, only in-frame clones are kept and a portion is missing. This table holds 140,000 to 150,000 clones, around 82% found once. Specimen: PBMCs. These receptors were obtained from a young woman in good health and CMV-seropositive. Both conserved end residues are part of each CDR3. Clone size is stated in some rows and not others, as once, few, many or a class when expanded.

>TRBJ1-5|.|TRBV12-5
CASGGQGWNQPQHF
>TRBJ1-1|.|TRBV15
CATSRVGSPPEAFF
>TRBJ2-3|.|TRBV19
CASSPGAGTDTQYF
>TRBJ2-1|once|TRBV5-8
CASSLRGSSYNEQFF
>TRBJ2-7|.|TRBV28
CASSLGGRYEQYF
>TRBJ1-2|once|TRBV11-2
CASSLLGADYGYTF
>TRBJ2-3|.|TRBV29-1
CSAGVPDTQYF
>TRBJ1-5|.|TRBV7-8
CASSLMVMGRNQPQHF
>TRBJ2-7|.|TRBV7-2
CASTWGPSSYEQYF
>TRBJ1-4|.|TRBV19
CASSDKPGEKLFF
>TRBJ2-1|.|TRBV10-2
CASSEAGHNEQFF
>TRBJ1-1|once|TRBV30
CAWSVAGLEAFF
>TRBJ2-7|.|TRBV14
CASSQDPRRGSYEQYF
>TRBJ2-7|.|TRBV6-1
CASSEFREGVSYEQYF
>TRBJ1-1|few|TRBV29-1
CSVEDLPGRATEAFF
>TRBJ2-3|.|TRBV7-2
CASSRQGTSVKDTQYF
>TRBJ1-1|.|TRBV7-2
CASSLKSSVGEAFF
>TRBJ1-3|.|TRBV19
CATLGQGWLNTIYF
>TRBJ2-3|.|TRBV19
CASSRGRDPGTDTQYF
>TRBJ1-6|once|TRBV6-1
CASSKQGRNSPLHF
>TRBJ1-6|.|TRBV2
CASSDLGQFRSVNSPLHF
>TRBJ1-1|.|TRBV2
CASSVVQGRDDTEAFF
>TRBJ2-6|.|TRBV19
CASSPGGRSGANVLTF
>TRBJ1-5|.|TRBV28
CASSLGTSQPQHF
>TRBJ2-1|.|TRBV9
CASSPLWVSGGYNEQFF
>TRBJ1-1|.|TRBV7-9
CASSHSTGTLNTEAFF
>TRBJ2-1|.|TRBV18
CASSPPGLAGTYNEQFF
>TRBJ2-7|.|TRBV29-1
CSVGEGQGKVYF
>TRBJ2-1|.|TRBV11-2
CASSFRQASGLGAYEQFF
>TRBJ2-7|.|TRBV13
CASREGSYEQYF
>TRBJ1-5|.|TRBV6-6
CASSKQGGEQPQHF
>TRBJ2-1|.|TRBV21-1
CASSNESLGFVNEQFF
>TRBJ2-6|many|TRBV4-3
CASSQEESGANVLTF
>TRBJ2-1|.|TRBV4-3
CASSQDTGGLLSYNEQFF
>TRBJ2-3|.|TRBV9
CASSVEGQGIFAGTDTQYF
>TRBJ2-5|.|TRBV28
CASSLGTGEETQYF
>TRBJ2-7|.|TRBV6-1
CASSGSGQGTTYEQYF
>TRBJ2-6|.|TRBV30
CAWRTRGAGANVLTF
>TRBJ2-1|.|TRBV5-1
CASSLAASGGPRKVKDEQFF
>TRBJ2-5|.|TRBV25-1
CASSEVADSWAQETQYF
>TRBJ1-2|.|TRBV5-4
CASTNPPTGTGYGYGYTF
>TRBJ2-1|.|TRBV7-2
CASSNSGGALEQFF
>TRBJ2-5|.|TRBV6-1
CASSASIGTQEIQYF
>TRBJ1-1|.|TRBV7-8
CASSLARSQRAEAFF
>TRBJ1-1|.|TRBV6-5
CASRDPRQGDTEAFF
>TRBJ1-2|.|TRBV6-4
CASSIGTGGIYGYTF
>TRBJ2-2|.|TRBV4-1
CASSLLGGVLGTGELFF
>TRBJ2-1|few|TRBV6-5
CASSLGGRYYEQFF
>TRBJ2-7|.|TRBV13
CASSPGTGTSYEQYF
>TRBJ2-7|.|TRBV28
CASGSRRLGYEQYF
>TRBJ2-5|few|TRBV2
CASRIGGARETQYF
>TRBJ2-1|.|TRBV30
CAWSVQAGTFGEQFF
>TRBJ1-1|.|TRBV6-1
CASRGQGATEAFF
>TRBJ1-6|.|TRBV10-3
CAIRGEGENSPLHF
>TRBJ2-7|once|TRBV7-9
CASSPRGGREQYF
>TRBJ2-7|.|TRBV7-9
CASSEPTDRFLTYEQYF
>TRBJ1-6|once|TRBV14
CASSRKGGISPLHF